This T cell receptor beta chain was retrieved from a study of CD8 T cells in Susac syndrome. This clonotype was recorded only once. Random hexamers were used to reverse transcribe an amount of about 0.5 to 1 ug RNA. TCRdb recomputed calls from the immunoSEQ multiplex PCR reads with MiXCR, one row per CDR3 protein. The sample contains about 120,000 distinct CDR3 sequences, around 93% of which appear only once. The sequence derives from a human donor in good health. The sequenced sample was CD8+ T cells from PBMCs.

CDR3 sequence (DNA): TGTGCCAGCAGCCGCGTGGGCGGACCCCAGGGAGATACGCAGTATTTT. Translated, it gives CASSRVGGPQGDTQYF. This chain links TRBV7-2 with TRBJ2-3, with D perhaps matching TRBD1 (5 bases). The CDR3 has 16 residues. V shed 5 bases and J shed 5 bases, with 20 bases lying between them. Germline lookup yields CDR1 SGHTA and CDR2 FQGNSA.